The 32 T cell receptor beta chains presented below share a single source sample, sequenced in a study of blood T cell repertoires in COVID-19 (dated by TCRdb to 2020 to 2021). The method behind the library was the immunoSEQ multiplex PCR assay. TCRdb's version of the immuneACCESS table is confined to in-frame rearrangements and falls short of the full clone set. An unresolved V gene accounts for under half of the shortfall where checked; the remainder is of unknown origin. The sample table lists more than 85,000 clones, around nine tenths of them with a count of one. The top ten hold roughly 3.3% of the sample. The sample taken for sequencing was peripheral blood. These receptor sequences come from a woman between 45 and 65 years old with acute or convalescent COVID-19.

The rearrangement uses TRBV18 and TRBJ2-1; 12 bases are a match to TRBD2. V dropped 2 bases and J dropped 6; count of bases not matched to a gene: 8. The CDR3 is 17 amino acids. The V gene's germline CDR1 is KGHSH and CDR2 LQKENI. For the CDR3, the DNA is TGTGCCAGCTCACCAAATTGGAGACTAGCGGGAGTCAATGAGCAGTTCTTC. This sequence encodes CASSPNWRLAGVNEQFF.

V and J are TRBV15 and TRBJ1-4; 7 positions match TRBD1. V shed 3 bases, J shed 8 bases, and the junction held 9 bases outside the gene matches. The length of the CDR3 is 15 residues. The germline V gene encodes CDR1 LNHNV and CDR2 YYDKDF (reference sequence). The CDR3 sequence: CATSSATGWNEKLFF. CDR3 sequence (DNA): TGTGCCACCAGCAGCGCGACAGGGTGGAACGAAAAACTGTTTTTT.

The rearrangement uses TRBV2 and TRBJ2-1; 15 bases are shared with TRBD2. The germline gives CDR1 SNHLY, CDR2 FYNNEI. The CDR3 runs to 15 residues. Germline trimming cut 4 bases from V and 5 bases from J; bases unmatched to any gene: 0. The CDR3 sequence is CASSGTSGGDNEQFF. CDR3 nucleotide sequence: TGTGCCAGCAGTGGGACTAGCGGGGGGGACAATGAGCAGTTCTTC.

The chain carries TRBV19 and TRBJ2-7, with 9 bases identical to TRBD1. This CDR3 spans 15 amino acids. After removal of 5 bases from V and 0 bases from J, the junction contained 5 bases not matched to a gene. In germline, CDR1 is LNHDA, CDR2 SQIVND (reference sequence). The CDR3 protein is CASSAGTGSSYEQYF. The CDR3 DNA follows: TGTGCCAGTAGTGCTGGGACAGGGAGCTCCTACGAGCAGTACTTC.

Only one count was recorded for this clone. The chain couples TRBV7-9 to TRBJ2-3; perhaps TRBD1 as D (5 bases). The CDR3 totals 17 residues. Germline loops: CDR1 SEHNR, CDR2 FQNEAQ (reference sequence). The V and J ends lost 4 bases and 1 base respectively, with 18 bases between them. DNA for the CDR3: TGTGCCAGCAGCTCTCAGCCACTGACACAGGGCACAGATACGCAGTATTTT. Residues: CASSSQPLTQGTDTQYF.

V gene TRBV11-2 combines with J gene TRBJ2-3; TRBD1 matches 9 bases. CDR1 and CDR2 (germline): SGHAT, FQNNGV. J was trimmed by 0 bases and V by 2 bases; bases with no gene match: 6. The CDR3 spans 17 residues. CDR3 nucleotide sequence: TGTGCCAGCAGCTTAACCAACAGGGGGCCTAGCACAGATACGCAGTATTTT. Translated: CASSLTNRGPSTDTQYF.

Only a few counts were recorded for this clone. The rearrangement links TRBV14 to TRBJ2-1; D remains ambiguous. V dropped 0 bases and J dropped 6 bases, with 15 bases sitting between them. The CDR3 is 16 residues long. The germline gives CDR1 SGHDN, CDR2 FVKESK. CDR3 in DNA: TGTGCCAGCAGCCAAGATACCGGAGTCATGGGCAATGAGCAGTTCTTC. It is translated as CASSQDTGVMGNEQFF.

The chain has TRBV2 and TRBJ2-1; TRBD2 aligns across 11 bases. CDR3 length: 16 amino acids. Unmatched junction bases numbered 13, after V lost 7 bases and J lost 8 bases. The germline gives CDR1 SNHLY, CDR2 FYNNEI. For the CDR3, the DNA is TGTGCCAGCAACAGACTAGCGGGATGGGGCGGAGATGAGCAGTTCTTC. This translates into CASNRLAGWGGDEQFF.

The rearrangement uses TRBV27 and TRBJ1-1, with TRBD1 matching 8 bases. Germline V CDR1 and CDR2: MNHEY, SMNVEV (reference sequence). V was clipped by 5 bases and J by 0 bases; unmatched bases: 17. The CDR3 has 19 amino acids. CDR3 coding DNA: TGTGCCAGCAGTCACAGGATGACCACAGGGGGAAACATGAACACTGAAGCTTTCTTT. As protein: CASSHRMTTGGNMNTEAFF.

This chain connects TRBV27 to TRBJ2-3; possibly TRBD2 for D (5 bases). V lost 5 bases and J 2 bases, leaving 11 bases between the germline ends. The CDR3 runs to 14 residues. The germline CDR1 and CDR2 sequences are MNHEY and SMNVEV (reference sequence). Written as DNA, the CDR3 is TGTGCCAGCAGTCGAAAGACTATCACAGATACGCAGTATTTT. It translates to CASSRKTITDTQYF.

This clone was observed once. V and J are TRBV27 and TRBJ2-7; TRBD1 matches at 8 bases. Germline CDR1 reads MNHEY; CDR2 reads SMNVEV (reference sequence). CDR3 size: 15 residues. The junction had 7 bases not matched to a gene; V was cut back by 6 bases and J by 0 bases. CDR3 bases: TGTGCCAGCAGCTCGTCCGGGACAGGCTCCTACGAGCAGTACTTC. It is translated as CASSSSGTGSYEQYF.

The V and J genes are TRBV6-5 and TRBJ2-3, with 7 bases matching TRBD1. The CDR3 is made up of 15 amino acids. V gave up 2 bases and J gave up 4 bases; unmatched junction bases: 6. Germline V CDR1 and CDR2: MNHEY, SVGAGI. DNA of the CDR3: TGTGCCAGCAGTTACCCTACAGGGGCCCCAGATACGCAGTATTTT. Its protein is CASSYPTGAPDTQYF.

The chain joins TRBV5-1 to TRBJ2-7; 7 bases line up with TRBD2. This CDR3 has 14 amino acids. Looked up from germline, CDR1 is SGHRS and CDR2 is YFSETQ. Germline trimming cut 5 bases from V and 3 bases from J; bases unmatched to any gene: 8. CDR3 coding DNA: TGCGCCAGCAGGGGGGGAGGGTCGAGCTACGAGCAGTACTTC. Its protein is CASRGGGSSYEQYF. Based on the CDR3 plus reference TRBV5-1 and TRBJ2-7, the full variable domain is KAGVTQTPRYLIKTRGQQVTLSCSPISGHRSVSWYQQTPGQGLQFLFEYFSETQRNKGNFPGRFSGRQFSNSRSEMNVSTLELGDSALYLCASRGGGSSYEQYFGPGTRLTVT.

V usage is TRBV19 and J usage is TRBJ2-3; the match to TRBD2 covers 7 bases. The V gene's germline CDR1 is LNHDA and CDR2 SQIVND (reference sequence). The V gene end was trimmed by 6 bases and the J gene end by 1 base; junction bases not matched to a gene: 7. The CDR3 runs to 15 residues. CDR3 sequence reads: CASRRLADRTDTQYF. The DNA for the CDR3 is TGTGCCAGTAGACGACTAGCTGACCGCACAGATACGCAGTATTTT.

The chain carries TRBV6-5 and TRBJ2-5, with 9 bases matching TRBD2. The CDR3 consists of 14 residues. After removal of 8 bases from V and 1 base from J, the junction contained 5 bases not matched to a gene. Per germline, CDR1 MNHEY and CDR2 SVGAGI. The CDR3 coding sequence is TGTGCCAGCCGCCAACTAGCGGGCCAAGAGACCCAGTACTTC. This translates into CASRQLAGQETQYF.

The chain employs TRBV11-3 and TRBJ2-1, with 11 bases that match TRBD2. The V gene's germline CDR1 is SGHNT and CDR2 YENEEA. CDR3 length equals 20 residues. The junction had 10 bases not matched to a gene; V was cut back by 0 bases and J by 0 bases. Here the CDR3 reads CASSLERGWLAGGSYNEQFF. In DNA form, the CDR3 reads TGTGCCAGCAGCTTAGAAAGGGGGTGGCTAGCGGGAGGCTCCTACAATGAGCAGTTCTTC.

CDR3 amino acids: CASSRQGGERNSPLHF. CDR3 nucleotides: TGTGCCAGCAGCCGCCAAGGAGGGGAACGTAATTCACCCCTCCACTTT. The V and J genes are TRBV7-9 and TRBJ1-6; maybe TRBD1 (5 bases). V gave up 5 bases and J gave up 6 bases, with 17 bases separating them. The CDR3 has 16 amino acids. The germline V gene has CDR1 SEHNR and CDR2 FQNEAQ (reference sequence).

This chain uses TRBV11-2 with TRBJ2-1; 9 nucleotides line up with TRBD2. The trim removed 1 base at V and 13 bases at J, leaving 8 bases unmatched. CDR1 and CDR2 from the germline V gene are SGHAT and FQNNGV. This CDR3 spans 14 amino acids. CDR3: CASSLGGLAGYQFF. The CDR3 DNA reads TGTGCCAGCAGCTTAGGCGGGCTAGCGGGATATCAGTTCTTC.

The chain combines TRBV7-9 with TRBJ2-3; TRBD1 aligns across 9 bases. The CDR3 spans 14 residues. The junction had 3 bases not matched to a gene; V was cut back by 3 bases and J by 5 bases. Germline loops: CDR1 SEHNR, CDR2 FQNEAQ (reference sequence). The CDR3 DNA follows: TGTGCCAGCAGCTTGACAGGGGGATTAGATACGCAGTATTTT. Encoded protein: CASSLTGGLDTQYF.

The chain combines TRBV6-5 with TRBJ2-7; no clear D. This CDR3 is 12 amino acids long. Germline V gene sequence: CDR1 MNHEY, CDR2 SVGAGI. The V end lost 6 bases, the J end lost 5 bases, and 11 bases lay between the germline ends. The CDR3 spells CASRTQRNEQYF. The CDR3 DNA follows: TGTGCCAGCAGGACACAACGTAACGAGCAGTACTTC.

The gene calls are TRBV4-2 and TRBJ1-5; perhaps TRBD1 as D (5 bases). In germline, CDR1 is LGHNA, CDR2 YNFKEQ. CDR3 length: 15 residues. The germline V and J ends were trimmed by 1 base and 2 bases, with 9 bases remaining between them. The CDR3 here is CASSQVDKGNQPQHF. The CDR3 nucleotides read TGTGCCAGCAGCCAAGTGGACAAAGGCAATCAGCCCCAGCATTTT.

V and J are TRBV5-1 and TRBJ1-1; D is uncertain. V lost 3 bases to trimming and J lost 0 bases, with 6 bases between them. The germline gives CDR1 SGHRS, CDR2 YFSETQ. The CDR3 runs 13 residues. CDR3 sequence: CASSSQLNTEAFF. The DNA for the CDR3 is TGCGCCAGCAGCTCCCAGTTGAACACTGAAGCTTTCTTT. The whole variable domain, remainder taken from reference TRBV5-1 and TRBJ1-1, is KAGVTQTPRYLIKTRGQQVTLSCSPISGHRSVSWYQQTPGQGLQFLFEYFSETQRNKGNFPGRFSGRQFSNSRSEMNVSTLELGDSALYLCASSSQLNTEAFFGQGTRLTVV.

V gene TRBV29-1 combines with J gene TRBJ1-1; 10 bases line up with TRBD1. The V gene end was trimmed by 5 bases and the J gene end by 4 bases; junction bases not matched to a gene: 4. The CDR3 is made up of 13 amino acids. CDR1 is SQVTM and CDR2 is ANQGSEA in the germline V gene. The CDR3 region has the DNA TGCAGCGTTAGACAGGGGGCAGGCACTGAAGCTTTCTTT. Translating it yields CSVRQGAGTEAFF. Complete variable domain (other parts from reference TRBV29-1 and TRBJ1-1): SAVISQKPSRDICQRGTSLTIQCQVDSQVTMMFWYRQQPGQSLTLIATANQGSEATYESGFVIDKFPISRPNLTFSTLTVSNMSPEDSSIYLCSVRQGAGTEAFFGQGTRLTVV.

This chain connects TRBV7-8 to TRBJ2-1; TRBD2 matches 9 bases. Per germline, CDR1 SGHVS and CDR2 FQNEAQ. The ends lost 3 bases at V and 1 base at J; junction bases unmatched: 4. The CDR3 consists of 16 residues. The CDR3 here is CASSFNSGSSYNEQFF. CDR3 nucleotides: TGTGCCAGCAGCTTCAATAGCGGGAGTTCCTACAATGAGCAGTTCTTC.

The chain links TRBV4-2 to TRBJ2-3; tentative D call: TRBD2 (6 bases). The CDR3 consists of 16 residues. Germline lookup yields CDR1 LGHNA and CDR2 YNFKEQ. V was cut by 2 bases and J by 7 bases, with 19 bases left in between. The CDR3 coding sequence is TGTGCCAGCAGCCAACTTACCGGGACTGGAAGCTATACGCAGTATTTT. This translates into CASSQLTGTGSYTQYF.

This chain joins TRBV19 and TRBJ2-1, with D possibly matching TRBD2 (5 bases). Germline V gives CDR1 LNHDA, CDR2 SQIVND (reference sequence). The germline V and J ends were trimmed by 5 bases and 10 bases, with 15 bases remaining between them. The CDR3 is 13 residues long. CDR3: CASSPTSFREQFF. In nucleotides, the CDR3 is TGTGCCAGTAGTCCTACTAGTTTCCGCGAGCAGTTCTTC. Together with reference TRBV19 and TRBJ2-1, the CDR3 gives the full variable domain: DGGITQSPKYLFRKEGQNVTLSCEQNLNHDAMYWYRQDPGQGLRLIYYSQIVNDFQKGDIAEGYSVSREKKESFPLTVTSAQKNPTAFYLCASSPTSFREQFFGPGTRLTVL.

The chain couples TRBV2 to TRBJ1-5; no reliable D call. CDR3 length: 14 amino acids. Germline CDR1 is SNHLY and CDR2 is FYNNEI. V lost 5 bases, J lost 3 bases, and 11 bases lay in between. CDR3 protein: CASSPDTSNQPQHF. The CDR3 region has the DNA TGTGCCAGCAGTCCCGACACGTCCAATCAGCCCCAGCATTTT.

The gene calls are TRBV7-9 and TRBJ2-1; TRBD2 aligns across 10 bases. CDR3 length: 15 amino acids. Losses at the gene ends were 5 bases for V and 5 bases for J; bases not matched to a gene: 6. CDR1 is SEHNR and CDR2 is FQNEAQ in the germline V gene (reference sequence). As DNA, the CDR3 is TGTGCCAGCAGCGCAGCAGGACTAGCGGACAATGAGCAGTTCTTC. It codes for CASSAAGLADNEQFF.

This rearrangement joins TRBV6-5 to TRBJ2-1, with a weak D call TRBD2 (5 bases). The CDR3 extends over 13 amino acids. V was trimmed by 5 bases and J by 6 bases, leaving 11 bases between them. Germline V gives CDR1 MNHEY, CDR2 SVGAGI. This CDR3 is CASSLGVSNEQFF. As DNA, the CDR3 is TGTGCCAGCAGTCTCGGGGTATCCAATGAGCAGTTCTTC.

The chain couples TRBV11-2 to TRBJ2-7; 7 nucleotides match TRBD1. Germline V gene sequence: CDR1 SGHAT, CDR2 FQNNGV. The J segment lost 2 bases and the V segment lost 4 bases, leaving 5 bases of the junction unmatched. CDR3 length equals 14 residues. The CDR3 DNA follows: TGTGCCAGCAGCTCACACAGGGGCCCCTACGAGCAGTACTTC. Amino acids: CASSSHRGPYEQYF.

The gene calls are TRBV15 and TRBJ2-6; tentatively, D is TRBD1 (5 bases). Trimming left V 0 bases short and J 0 bases short, with 9 bases between. The germline V gene has CDR1 LNHNV and CDR2 YYDKDF (reference sequence). This CDR3 has 17 residues. CDR3 nucleotides: TGTGCCACCAGCAGAGACAGGGAACTCTCTGGGGCCAACGTCCTGACTTTC. Its translation: CATSRDRELSGANVLTF.

The V gene is TRBV21-1, the J gene TRBJ1-1; the table names TRBD1, a call not compared with the DNA. TRBV21-1 is labeled a pseudogene. The CDR3 has 14 residues. The CDR3 DNA reads TGTGCCAGCAGTGGTATGTGCAGGCTCGAGGAAGCTTTCTTT. This encodes CASSGMCRLEEAFF.